This TCR beta chain originates from a study of blood T cell repertoires in COVID-19. In the study overall: Material from acute and convalescent COVID-19 was sourced from the United States, Italy and Spain.

The CDR3 totals 15 residues. Trimming left V 6 bases short and J 2 bases short, with 13 bases between. CDR1 and CDR2 from the germline V gene are MRHNA and SNTAGT. This clone was observed at least ten times. The method was immunoSEQ multiplex PCR; TCRdb's version includes in-frame clones alone and lacks a portion of them. The sample comprises some 230,000 clones, about 88% of which are singletons, and about a tenth rests with the top ten. Sequencing was done on a sample of peripheral blood. This sequence joins TRBV6-4 and TRBJ2-2; maybe TRBD2 (5 bases). This clonotype was sampled from a woman between 45 and 60 years old with COVID-19, enrolled during active disease. CDR3 DNA: TGTGCCAGCAGCAAGGACGGGGAAAACACCGGGGAGCTGTTTTTT. It yields the protein CASSKDGENTGELFF.